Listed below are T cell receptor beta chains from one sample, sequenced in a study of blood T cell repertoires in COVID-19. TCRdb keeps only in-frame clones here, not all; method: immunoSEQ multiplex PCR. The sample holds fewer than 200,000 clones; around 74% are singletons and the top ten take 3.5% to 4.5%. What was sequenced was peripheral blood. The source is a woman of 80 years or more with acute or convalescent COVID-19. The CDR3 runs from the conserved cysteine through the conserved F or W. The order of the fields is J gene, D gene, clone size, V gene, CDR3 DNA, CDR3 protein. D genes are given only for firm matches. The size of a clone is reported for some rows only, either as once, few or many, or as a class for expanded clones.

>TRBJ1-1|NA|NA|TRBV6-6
TGTGCCAGCAGACGGGGGACGGAGCCGAACACTGAAGCTTTCTTT
CASRRGTEPNTEAFF
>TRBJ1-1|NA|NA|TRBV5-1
TGCGCCAGCAGCTTGAATTCCGGGTCCTCGAACACTGAAGCTTTCTTT
CASSLNSGSSNTEAFF
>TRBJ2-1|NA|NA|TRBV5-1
TGCGCCAGCAGCTTGGTCGCGAAGACCTACAATGAGCAGTTCTTC
CASSLVAKTYNEQFF
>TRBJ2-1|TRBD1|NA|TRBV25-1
TGTGCCAGCAGTGAGCCGACAGGGTTAGGAAATGAGCAGTTCTTC
CASSEPTGLGNEQFF
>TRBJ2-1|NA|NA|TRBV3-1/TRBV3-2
TGTGCCAGCAGCCAAGATCCGGAGGGCAGAGGTGAGCAGTTCTTC
CASSQDPEGRGEQFF
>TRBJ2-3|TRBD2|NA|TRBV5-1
TGCGCCAGCACAGGGACTAGCGGGGGGGCCGCAGCAGATACGCAGTATTTT
CASTGTSGGAAADTQYF
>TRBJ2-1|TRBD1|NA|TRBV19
TGTGCCAGTAGTATGCAGGGGGCGCGTAATGAGCAGTTCTTC
CASSMQGARNEQFF
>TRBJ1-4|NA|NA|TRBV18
TGTGCCAGCTCACCACCGAACGGGAGAACTAATGAAAAACTGTTTTTT
CASSPPNGRTNEKLFF
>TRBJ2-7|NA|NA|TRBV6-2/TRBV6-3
TGTGCCAGCAGCCTGAGCTCCTACGAGCAGTACTTC
CASSLSSYEQYF
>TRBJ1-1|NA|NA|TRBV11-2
TGTGCCAGCAGCTTAGCGGGGGGAACAGGGGAAGCTTTCTTT
CASSLAGGTGEAFF
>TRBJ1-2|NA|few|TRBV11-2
TGTGCCAGCAGCTTATTGCAGGACTATGGCTACACCTTC
CASSLLQDYGYTF
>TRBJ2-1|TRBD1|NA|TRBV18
TGTGCCAGCTCACCAGGACAGGGGAGTAGCGATGAGCAGTTCTTC
CASSPGQGSSDEQFF
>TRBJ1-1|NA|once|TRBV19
TGTGCCAGTCGCGGGAACACTGAAGCTTTCTTT
CASRGNTEAFF
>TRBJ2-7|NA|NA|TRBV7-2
TGTGCCAGCAGCTTACTACTGAACTCCTACGAGCAGTACTTC
CASSLLLNSYEQYF
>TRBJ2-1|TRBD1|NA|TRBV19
TGTGCCACCGGACCCGACAGGGGGGACAATGAGCAGTTCTTC
CATGPDRGDNEQFF
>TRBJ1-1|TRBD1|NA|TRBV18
TGTGCCAGCTCTTCCGGGACAGGGATAAAAACTGAAGCTTTCTTT
CASSSGTGIKTEAFF
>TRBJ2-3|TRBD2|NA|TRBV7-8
TGTGCCAGCAGCTTAAGGGCTAGCGGGAGCACAGATACGCAGTATTTT
CASSLRASGSTDTQYF
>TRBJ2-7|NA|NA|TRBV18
TGTGCCAGCTCAATGGTTGGGCAGCCGGCCTACGAGCAGTACTTC
CASSMVGQPAYEQYF
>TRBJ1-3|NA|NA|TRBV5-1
TGCGCCAGCAGCTTGGGCGACTTGGCCTCTGGAAACACCATATATTTT
CASSLGDLASGNTIYF
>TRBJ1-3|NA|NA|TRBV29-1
TGCAGCGTCCTCGGTACGAGCTCTGGAAACACCATATATTTT
CSVLGTSSGNTIYF
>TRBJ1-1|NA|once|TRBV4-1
TGCGCCAGCAGCCAAGATCAGGTAACTGAAGCTTTCTTT
CASSQDQVTEAFF
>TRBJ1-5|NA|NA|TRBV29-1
TGCAGCGCGGCGGGGGGCTTCAATCAGCCCCAGCATTTT
CSAAGGFNQPQHF
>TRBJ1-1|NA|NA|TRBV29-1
TGCAGCTCCAGAGAGGCCTCGAACACTGAAGCTTTCTTT
CSSREASNTEAFF
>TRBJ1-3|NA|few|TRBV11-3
TGTGCCAGCAGCTTAGAAGGGAGCGGCGACACCATATATTTT
CASSLEGSGDTIYF
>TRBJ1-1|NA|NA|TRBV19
TGTGCCAGTAATCAAGGCAGGGACACTGAAGCTTTCTTT
CASNQGRDTEAFF
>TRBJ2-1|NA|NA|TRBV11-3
TGTGCCAGCAGCTTAGGGAGGTGGAGTGACAATGAGCAGTTCTTC
CASSLGRWSDNEQFF
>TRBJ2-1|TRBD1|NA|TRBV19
TGTGCCAGTAATCTGCAGGGGGCGGGAAATGAGCAGTTCTTC
CASNLQGAGNEQFF
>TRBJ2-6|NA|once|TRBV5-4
TGTGCCAGCAGCTTGGACCCAGGTACTGGGGCCAACGTCCTGACTTTC
CASSLDPGTGANVLTF
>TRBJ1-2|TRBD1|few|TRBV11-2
TGTGCCAGCAGCCCCCGGGACAGAGGCTACACCTTC
CASSPRDRGYTF
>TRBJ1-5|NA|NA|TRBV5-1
TGCGCCAGCAGCTTGGATTCCGGCAGGGGAGATCAGCCCCAGCATTTT
CASSLDSGRGDQPQHF
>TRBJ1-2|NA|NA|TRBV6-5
TGTGCCAGCAATTCGGTGGGGCCGGATCGGAATGGCTACACCTTC
CASNSVGPDRNGYTF
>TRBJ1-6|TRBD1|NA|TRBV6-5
TGTGCCAGCAGGCGGGACAGGGAGGTAAATTCACCCCTCCACTTT
CASRRDREVNSPLHF
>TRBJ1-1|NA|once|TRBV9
TGTGCCAGCAGCCCGCGGGGGGACACTGAAGCTTTCTTT
CASSPRGDTEAFF
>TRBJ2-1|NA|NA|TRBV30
TGTGCCTGGAGTGTAGGCAGGCTCAATGAGCAGTTCTTC
CAWSVGRLNEQFF
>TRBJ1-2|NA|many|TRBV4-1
TGCGCCAGCAGCCAAGATCCGGGGATAAACTATGGCTACACCTTC
CASSQDPGINYGYTF
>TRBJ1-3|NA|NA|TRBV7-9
TGTGCCAGCAGCTTACTACAGGGCTCTGGAAACACCATATATTTT
CASSLLQGSGNTIYF
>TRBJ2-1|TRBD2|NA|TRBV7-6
TGTGCCAGCAGCTTATTTGGCGGGGGGTACAATGAGCAGTTCTTC
CASSLFGGGYNEQFF
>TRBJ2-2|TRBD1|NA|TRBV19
TGTGCCAGTGGGGGACAGGGGCGGACCGGGGAGCTGTTTTTT
CASGGQGRTGELFF
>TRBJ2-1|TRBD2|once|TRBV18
TGTGCCAGCTCACCGCGTATAGCGGGAAAAAGATCCTACAATGAGCAGTTCTTC
CASSPRIAGKRSYNEQFF
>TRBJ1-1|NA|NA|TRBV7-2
TGTGCCAGCAGCGAAAGGGGTGGGGGAGGCGCTGAAGCTTTCTTT
CASSERGGGGAEAFF
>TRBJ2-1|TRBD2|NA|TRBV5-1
TGCGCCAGCAGACCGGGACTAGACGCCCATGAGCAGTTCTTC
CASRPGLDAHEQFF
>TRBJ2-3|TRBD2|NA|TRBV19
TGTGCCAGTAGACCGGGACTAGCGTTGAATACGCAGTATTTT
CASRPGLALNTQYF
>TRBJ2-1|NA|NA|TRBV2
TGTGCCACCGGGAGAGGGGGGGGGTACAATGAGCAGTTCTTC
CATGRGGGYNEQFF
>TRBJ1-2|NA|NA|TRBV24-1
TGTGCCACCAGTGAAGCGGACAGAAACTATGGCTACACCTTC
CATSEADRNYGYTF
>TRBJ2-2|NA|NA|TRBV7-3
TGTGCCAGCAGCCCCCGTTCGAGGAACACCGGGGAGCTGTTTTTT
CASSPRSRNTGELFF
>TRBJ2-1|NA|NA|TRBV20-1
TGCAGTGCTAGTGAGGGGGGATCTTCCTCCTACAATGAGCAGTTCTTC
CSASEGGSSSYNEQFF
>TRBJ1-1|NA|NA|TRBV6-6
TGTGCCAGCAGTTACTCGGCACAACAGAACACTGAAGCTTTCTTT
CASSYSAQQNTEAFF
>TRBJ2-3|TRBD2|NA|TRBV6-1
TGTGCCAGCAGTGAAAATCCACTAGCGGGTGGGGATTTCAGGACAGATACGCAGTATTTT
CASSENPLAGGDFRTDTQYF
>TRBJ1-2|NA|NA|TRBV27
TGTGCCAGCAGTTTATCCAGGGGAAGCTACACCTTC
CASSLSRGSYTF
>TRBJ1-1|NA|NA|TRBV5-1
TGCGCCAGCAGCATACCTTCGGGGGTGAACACTGAAGCTTTCTTT
CASSIPSGVNTEAFF
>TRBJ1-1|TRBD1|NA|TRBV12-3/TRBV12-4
TGTGCCAGCAGTTTATACAGGGGTAGTGAAGCTTTCTTT
CASSLYRGSEAFF